This T cell receptor (beta chain) is from a study of T cells in tuberculosis. On the study more broadly: IGRA-negative adolescents, IGRA-positive adolescents with latent tuberculosis and adults with active tuberculosis formed this South African cohort.

V gave up 6 bases and J gave up 5 bases; unmatched junction bases: 10. CDR1 is SNHLY and CDR2 is FYNNEI in the germline V gene. The length of the CDR3 is 16 residues. On average approximately 100,000 T cells per donor were immunosequenced. Study outcomes and limitations: Active tuberculosis alpha repertoires lay closer to GMM-specific TCRs than controls'.

Libraries were prepared by immunoSEQ multiplex PCR; TCRdb keeps only in-frame clonotypes and omits some of them. The sample contains 35,000 to 55,000 clones, roughly 96% of which appear only once. As concerns this clone: Antigen: not known.

Sample: PBMCs. J is TRBJ2-2 and V is TRBV2, with 9 bases aligning to TRBD1. This TCR was recovered from a donor aged 10 to 29 with latent tuberculosis or without tuberculosis infection. CDR3 nucleotides: TGTGCCAGCAGCGACCGGGACAGGGAGTTAACCGGGGAGCTGTTTTTT. Amino acids: CASSDRDRELTGELFF.